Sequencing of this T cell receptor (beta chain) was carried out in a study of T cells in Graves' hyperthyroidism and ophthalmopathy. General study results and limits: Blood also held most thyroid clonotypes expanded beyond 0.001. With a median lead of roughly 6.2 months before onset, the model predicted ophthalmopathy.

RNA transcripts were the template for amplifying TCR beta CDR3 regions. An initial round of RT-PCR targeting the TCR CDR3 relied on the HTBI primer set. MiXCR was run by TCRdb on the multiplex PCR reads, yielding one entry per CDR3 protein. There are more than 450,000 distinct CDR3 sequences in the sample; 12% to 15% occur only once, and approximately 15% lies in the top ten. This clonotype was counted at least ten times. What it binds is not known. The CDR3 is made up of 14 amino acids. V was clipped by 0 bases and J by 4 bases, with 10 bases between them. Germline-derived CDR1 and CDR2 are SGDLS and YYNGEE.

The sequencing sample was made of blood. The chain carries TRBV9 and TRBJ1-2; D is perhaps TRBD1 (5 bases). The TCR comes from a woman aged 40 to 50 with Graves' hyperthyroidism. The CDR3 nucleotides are TGTGCCAGCAGCGTAGCGGGACCGTCCTATGGCTACACCTTC. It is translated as CASSVAGPSYGYTF.